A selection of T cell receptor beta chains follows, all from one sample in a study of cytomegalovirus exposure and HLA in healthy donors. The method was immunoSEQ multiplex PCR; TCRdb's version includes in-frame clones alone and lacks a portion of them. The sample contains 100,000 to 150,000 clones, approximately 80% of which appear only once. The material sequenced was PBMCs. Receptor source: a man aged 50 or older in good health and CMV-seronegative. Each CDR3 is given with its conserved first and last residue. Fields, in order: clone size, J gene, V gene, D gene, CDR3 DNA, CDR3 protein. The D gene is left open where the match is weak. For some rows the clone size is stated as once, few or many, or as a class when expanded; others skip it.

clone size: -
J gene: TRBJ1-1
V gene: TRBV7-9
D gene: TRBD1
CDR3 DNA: TGTGCCAGCAGCTCGGGACAGATGATGAACACTGAAGCTTTCTTT
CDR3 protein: CASSSGQMMNTEAFF

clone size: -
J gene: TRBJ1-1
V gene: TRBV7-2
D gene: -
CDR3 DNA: TGTGCCAGCCGAGGCAGGGCCCTAGAAGCTTTCTTT
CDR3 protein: CASRGRALEAFF

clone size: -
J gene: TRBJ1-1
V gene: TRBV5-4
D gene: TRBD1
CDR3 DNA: TGTGCCAGCAGCTTTGATCGACAGGGCCCTTCTGAAGCTTTCTTT
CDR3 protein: CASSFDRQGPSEAFF

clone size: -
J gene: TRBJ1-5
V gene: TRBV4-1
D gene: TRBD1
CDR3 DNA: TGCGCCAGCAGCCCGAGACAGGGAACTCAGCCCCAGCATTTT
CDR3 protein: CASSPRQGTQPQHF

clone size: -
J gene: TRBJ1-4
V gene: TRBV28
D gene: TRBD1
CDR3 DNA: TGTGCCAGCAGGGGGACAGGGAGCGAAAAACTGTTTTTT
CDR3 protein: CASRGTGSEKLFF

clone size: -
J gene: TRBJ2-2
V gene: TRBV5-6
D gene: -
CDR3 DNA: TGTGCCAGCAGCCCAGGGGTGAACACCGGGGAGCTGTTTTTT
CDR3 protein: CASSPGVNTGELFF

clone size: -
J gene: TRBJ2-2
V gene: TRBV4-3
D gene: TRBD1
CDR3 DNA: TGCGCCTCGCAGGGGGCAGGAGGGGAGCTGTTTTTT
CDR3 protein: CASQGAGGELFF

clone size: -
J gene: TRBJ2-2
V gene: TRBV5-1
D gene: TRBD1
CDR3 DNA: TGCGCCAGCAGCTTCACAGGGGTTTCGAACACCGGGGAGCTGTTTTTT
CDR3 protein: CASSFTGVSNTGELFF

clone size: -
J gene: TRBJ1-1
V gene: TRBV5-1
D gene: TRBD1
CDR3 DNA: TGCGCCAGCAGCTGGGGAGACAGGGGCCCAGCAGAAGCTTTCTTT
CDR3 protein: CASSWGDRGPAEAFF

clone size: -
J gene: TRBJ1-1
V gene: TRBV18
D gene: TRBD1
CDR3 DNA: TGTGCCAGCTCTCCGGGACAGGGCCCTATGGGCACTGAAGCTTTCTTT
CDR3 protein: CASSPGQGPMGTEAFF

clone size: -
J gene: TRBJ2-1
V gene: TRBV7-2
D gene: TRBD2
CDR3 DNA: TGTGCCAGCAGCCTAAGCGGGGGGATGAACAATGAGCAGTTCTTC
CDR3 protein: CASSLSGGMNNEQFF

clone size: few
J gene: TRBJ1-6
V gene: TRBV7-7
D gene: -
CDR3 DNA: TGTGCTAGCAGGCATTTAGAGGGAAATTCACCCCTCCACTTT
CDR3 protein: CASRHLEGNSPLHF

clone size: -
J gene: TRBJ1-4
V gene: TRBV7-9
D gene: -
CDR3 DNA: TGTGCCAGCAGGGGGGGTCGGCAGGGAATTAATGAAAAACTGTTTTTT
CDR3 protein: CASRGGRQGINEKLFF

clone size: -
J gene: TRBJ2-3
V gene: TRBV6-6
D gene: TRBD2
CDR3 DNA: TGTGCCAGCAGCTCACTAGCGGGGAGCACAGATACGCAGTATTTT
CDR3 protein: CASSSLAGSTDTQYF

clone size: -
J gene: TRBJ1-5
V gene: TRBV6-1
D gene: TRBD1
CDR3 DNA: TGTGCCAGCAGTGCTCCGGGACAGGGGTGGGCTAGCAATCAGCCCCAGCATTTT
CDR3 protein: CASSAPGQGWASNQPQHF